This TCR beta chain appears in the sequencing data of a study of blood T cells in healthy people across ages. As to this clonotype: No antigen is known for it.

The CDR3 length is 16 residues. Germline V lookup: CDR1 SGHRS, CDR2 YFSETQ. Then a second PCR, running roughly 7 to 11 cycles, was carried out with a sample-barcoded 5' primer and a J-beta primer mix. TCRdb analysed the 5' RACE reads with MiXCR anew, one entry per CDR3 protein. Of some 750,000 distinct CDR3 sequences listed, around a fifth were seen once; the top ten hold roughly 22%. Overall study findings and caveats: A roughly linear age-dependent decrease characterized TCR beta diversity per million T cells.

The chain links TRBV5-1 to TRBJ2-3; perhaps TRBD1 as D (5 bases). The J call may be in error: the DNA end matches TRBJ1-5 better. Sequenced sample: blood. The origin of this receptor is a man in his 70s in good health. CDR3 residues: CASRTGLAGVTDTQHF. In nucleotides, the CDR3 is TGCGCCAGCAGAACAGGACTAGCGGGGGTTACAGATACGCAGCATTTT.